This T cell receptor beta chain was captured in a study of T-cell reconstitution after alpha-beta-depleted transplantation in children. Remarks on this clonotype: Its antigen is not identified.

The J segment lost 6 bases and the V segment lost 3 bases, leaving 7 bases of the junction unmatched. The CDR3 is 15 residues long. Germline CDR1 and CDR2: SEHNR and FQNEAQ (reference sequence). Study results and caveats: T-cell numbers and diversity one year post-transplant derived largely from freshly generated T cells.

A library of TCRbeta sequences, prepared with unique molecular identifiers, was generated. TCRdb reprocessed the PCR reads via MiXCR and lists one record per CDR3 protein. The sample yields roughly 670,000 distinct CDR3 sequences, roughly 13% seen once. This TCR derives from a girl aged 2-10 years with congenital amegakaryocytic thrombocytopenia, due to receive a stem cell transplant. The input for sequencing was PBMCs, taken before TCRalphabeta/CD19-depleted stem cell transplant. The rearrangement joins TRBV7-9 to TRBJ2-5; 10 bases map to TRBD2. The DNA of the CDR3 is TGTGCCAGCAGCTTTGAGGGACTAGCGAGGAAGACCCAGTACTTC. Protein sequence: CASSFEGLARKTQYF.